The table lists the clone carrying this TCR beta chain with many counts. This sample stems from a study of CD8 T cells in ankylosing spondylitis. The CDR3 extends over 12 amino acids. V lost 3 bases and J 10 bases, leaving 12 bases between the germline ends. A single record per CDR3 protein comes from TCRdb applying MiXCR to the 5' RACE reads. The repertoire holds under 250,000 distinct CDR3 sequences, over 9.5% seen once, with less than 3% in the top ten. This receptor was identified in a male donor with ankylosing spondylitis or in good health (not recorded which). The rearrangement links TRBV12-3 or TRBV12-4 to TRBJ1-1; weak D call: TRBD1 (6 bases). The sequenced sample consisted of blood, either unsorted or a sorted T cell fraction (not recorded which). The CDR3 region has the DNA TGTGCCAGCAGTTTGGGGGGCCAGAGAGCTTTCTTT. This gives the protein CASSLGGQRAFF.